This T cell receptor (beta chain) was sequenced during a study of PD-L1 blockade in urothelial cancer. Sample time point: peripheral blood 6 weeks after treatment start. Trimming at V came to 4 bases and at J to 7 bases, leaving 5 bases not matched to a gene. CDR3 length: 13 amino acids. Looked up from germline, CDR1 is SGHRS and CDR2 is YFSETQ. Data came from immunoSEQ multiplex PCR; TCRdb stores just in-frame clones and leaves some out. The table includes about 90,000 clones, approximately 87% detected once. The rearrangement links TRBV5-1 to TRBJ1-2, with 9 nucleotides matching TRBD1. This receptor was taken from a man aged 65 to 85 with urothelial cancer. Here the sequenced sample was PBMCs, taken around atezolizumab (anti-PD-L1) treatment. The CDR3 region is CASSNTGGSGYTF. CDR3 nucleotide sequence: TGCGCCAGCAGCAACACAGGGGGCTCTGGCTACACCTTC.